The T cell receptor beta chain described here comes from a study of patients and donors after allogeneic stem cell transplantation (dated by TCRdb to 2020 to 2021). The junction shows trimming of 0 bases on V and 1 base on J, plus 20 bases between the germline ends. The CDR3 starts with the cysteine, ends with the phenylalanine, and has 19 residues. Only the CDR3 portion is preserved as DNA: 57 bases, with reading frame beginning at the first base. Reading the germline V gene gives CDR1 SGHRS and CDR2 YFSETQ. The receptor library was made with RT-PCR. TCRdb records NextSeq 550 as the sequencer. Starting from the raw public reads, TCRdb applied fastp trimming at Q25, assembled clones with MiXCR and retained in-frame beta chains. A single entry per CDR3 protein holds the most common genes and DNA from its merged rows. The sample includes 390,000 or so distinct CDR3 sequences, with 16% observed a single time. The ten largest make up just over 7% of the sample.

This clonotype was seen ten or more times. Its antigen remains unidentified. No much larger clone exists at a distance of one base, and base qualities are not known. The sequencing sample was made of blood, either unsorted or a sorted T cell fraction (not recorded which). This TCR came from a human donor who was either an allogeneic HSCT recipient or a stem cell or donor lymphocyte infusion donor (not recorded which). It is not recorded whose cells these are; they may come from a transplant donor. The sequence links TRBV5-1 to TRBJ2-1, with no confident D gene call. The CDR3: CASSLVGLVGLGSYNEQFF. The sequenced DNA: TGCGCCAGCAGCTTGGTAGGGTTGGTGGGCCTTGGATCCTACAATGAGCAGTTCTTC.